The next 5 T cell receptor beta chains were all read from a single sample in a study of T cell responses to AZD1222 COVID-19 vaccine. The data were produced by immunoSEQ multiplex PCR, yet TCRdb's version contains in-frame clones alone and is incomplete. The table lists some 150,000 clones, 88% of them singletons. This sample comprised peripheral blood, obtained on day 0 of AZD1222 vaccination. The receptors derive from an adult in good health.

About this clone: Mismatch with germline at one junction end may stem from a read error. The chain recombines TRBV6-2 or TRBV6-3 with TRBJ2-1; D unresolved. Germline V gene data show CDR1 as MNHEY and CDR2 as SVGEGT. The CDR3 is 13 amino acids. In nucleotides, the CDR3 is TGTGCTAGCAGCCGGGCCCCGATGAGTGAGCAGTTCTTC. It yields the protein CASSRAPMSEQFF.

This sequence joins TRBV5-8 and TRBJ2-5; 7 nucleotides match TRBD2. Trimming removed 0 bases from V and 6 bases from J; junction bases left unmatched: 14. In germline, CDR1 is SGHTS, CDR2 YDEGEE. The CDR3 is 17 amino acids. In nucleotides, the CDR3 is TGTGCCAGCAGCTTGGAGGGCGGTCTCAGCGGGGTGCAGACCCAGTACTTC. Translation: CASSLEGGLSGVQTQYF.

This chain uses TRBV10-3 with TRBJ2-5, with 8 nucleotides matching TRBD2. The J segment lost 11 bases and the V segment lost 3 bases, leaving 11 bases of the junction unmatched. The germline V gene has CDR1 ENHRY and CDR2 SYGVKD. The CDR3 covers 14 residues. CDR3 in amino acids: CAISDGAGGLDQYF. In DNA, the CDR3 is TGTGCCATCAGTGATGGGGCGGGGGGCCTCGATCAGTACTTC.

This chain uses TRBV5-6 with TRBJ1-2, with 10 positions matching TRBD1. CDR3 length: 15 amino acids. Germline V CDR1 and CDR2: SGHDT, YYEEEE. J was trimmed by 5 bases and V by 1 base; bases with no gene match: 5. CDR3 sequence reads: CASSLLDRGRYGYTF. CDR3 nucleotide sequence: TGTGCCAGCAGCTTGCTAGACAGGGGGCGTTATGGCTACACCTTC.

This chain links TRBV28 with TRBJ1-1, with TRBD1 identical over 7 bases. Per germline, CDR1 MDHEN and CDR2 SYDVKM. CDR3 length: 14 amino acids. V lost 5 bases, J lost 0 bases, and 3 bases stayed unmatched. DNA of the CDR3: TGTGCCAGCAGTACGACAGGGTTGAACACTGAAGCTTTCTTT. It yields the protein CASSTTGLNTEAFF.